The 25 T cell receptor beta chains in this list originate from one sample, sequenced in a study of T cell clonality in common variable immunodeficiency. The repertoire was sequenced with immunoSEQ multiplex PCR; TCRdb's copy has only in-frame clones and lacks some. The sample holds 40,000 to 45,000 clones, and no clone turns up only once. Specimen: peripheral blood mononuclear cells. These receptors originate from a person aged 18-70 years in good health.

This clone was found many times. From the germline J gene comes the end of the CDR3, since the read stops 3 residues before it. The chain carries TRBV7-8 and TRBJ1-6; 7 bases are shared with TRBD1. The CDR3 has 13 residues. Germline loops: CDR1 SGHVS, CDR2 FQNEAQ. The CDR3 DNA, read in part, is TGTGCCAGCAGCACCCGGACAGGCCTCCCC. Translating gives CASSTRTGLP. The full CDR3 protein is CASSTRTGLPLHF. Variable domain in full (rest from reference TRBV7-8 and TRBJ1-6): GAGVSQSPRYKVAKRGQDVALRCDPISGHVSLFWYQQALGQGPEFLTYFQNEAQLDKSGLPSDRFFAERPEGSVSTLKIQRTQQEDSAVYLCASSTRTGLPLHFGNGTRLTVT.

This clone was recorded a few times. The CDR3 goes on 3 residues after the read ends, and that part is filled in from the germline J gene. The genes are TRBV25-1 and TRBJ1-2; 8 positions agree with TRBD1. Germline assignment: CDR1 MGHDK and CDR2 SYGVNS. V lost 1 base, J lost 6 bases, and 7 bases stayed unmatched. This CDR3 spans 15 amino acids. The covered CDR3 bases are TGTGCCAGCAGTGAATTGGACAGGGAGGAGCATGGC. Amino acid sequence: CASSELDREEHG. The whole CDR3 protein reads CASSELDREEHGYTF.

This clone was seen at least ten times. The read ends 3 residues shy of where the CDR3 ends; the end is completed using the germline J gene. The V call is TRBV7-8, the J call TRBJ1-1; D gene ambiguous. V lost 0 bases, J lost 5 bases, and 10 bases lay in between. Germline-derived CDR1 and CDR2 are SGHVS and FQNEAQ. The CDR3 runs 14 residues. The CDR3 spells CASSLAGLRTEAFF. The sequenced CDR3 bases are TGTGCCAGCAGCTTAGCAGGGTTACGAACTGAA.

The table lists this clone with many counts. The CDR3 sequence: CASSQGLAGGNEQFF. The DNA read from the CDR3 is TGTGCCAGCAGCCAAGGACTAGCGGGAGGCAATGAG. This sequence joins TRBV11-1 and TRBJ2-1, with 14 bases fitting TRBD2. The read is 3 residues too short to cover the CDR3 end, so that end is filled in from the germline J gene. The CDR3 spans 15 residues. Per germline, CDR1 SGHAT and CDR2 FQDESV (reference sequence). Trimming cost V 5 bases and J 6 bases; bases outside gene matches: 3.

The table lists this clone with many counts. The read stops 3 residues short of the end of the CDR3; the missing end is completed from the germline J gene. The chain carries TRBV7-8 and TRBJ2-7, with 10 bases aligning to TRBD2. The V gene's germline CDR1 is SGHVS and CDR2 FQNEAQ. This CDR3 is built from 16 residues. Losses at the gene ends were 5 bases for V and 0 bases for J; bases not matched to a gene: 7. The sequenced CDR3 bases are TGTGCCAGCAGCCCTTCTAGCGGGGGCCTCTCCTACGAG. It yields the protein CASSPSSGGLSYE. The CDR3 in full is CASSPSSGGLSYEQYF.

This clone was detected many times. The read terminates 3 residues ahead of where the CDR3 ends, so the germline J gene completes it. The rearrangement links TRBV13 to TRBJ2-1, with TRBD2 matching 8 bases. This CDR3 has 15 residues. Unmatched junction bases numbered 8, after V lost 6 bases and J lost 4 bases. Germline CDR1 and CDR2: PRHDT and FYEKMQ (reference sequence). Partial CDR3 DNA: TGTGCCAGCAGGGAAAGCGGGAGAGGGTACAATGAG. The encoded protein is CASRESGRGYNE. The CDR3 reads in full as CASRESGRGYNEQFF.

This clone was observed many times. The sequenced CDR3 bases are TGCGCCAGCAGCGGGGACAGGGGGCAGTCTGGAAACACC. Its translation: CASSGDRGQSGNT. The whole CDR3 protein reads CASSGDRGQSGNTIYF. This chain joins TRBV5-1 and TRBJ1-3; 12 nucleotides align to TRBD1. The read is 3 residues too short to cover the CDR3 end, so that end is filled in from the germline J gene. J gave up 1 base and V 4 bases, and 3 bases lay outside the gene matches. This CDR3 is 16 amino acids long. From germline, CDR1 is SGHRS and CDR2 YFSETQ.

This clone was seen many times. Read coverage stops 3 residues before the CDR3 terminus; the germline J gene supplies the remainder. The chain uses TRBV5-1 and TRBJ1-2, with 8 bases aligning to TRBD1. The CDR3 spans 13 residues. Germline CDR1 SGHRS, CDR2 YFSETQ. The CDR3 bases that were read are TGCGCCAGCAATGGACAGGGCGAGGGGGGC. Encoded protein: CASNGQGEGG. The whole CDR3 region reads CASNGQGEGGYTF.

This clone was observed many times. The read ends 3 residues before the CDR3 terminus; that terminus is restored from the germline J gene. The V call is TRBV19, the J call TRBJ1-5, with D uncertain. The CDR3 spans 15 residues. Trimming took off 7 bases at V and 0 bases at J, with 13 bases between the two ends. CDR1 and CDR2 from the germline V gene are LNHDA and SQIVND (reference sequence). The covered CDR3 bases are TGTGCCAGTAAGCGTCAGCCTTATAGCAATCAGCCC. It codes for CASKRQPYSNQP. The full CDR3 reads CASKRQPYSNQPQHF.

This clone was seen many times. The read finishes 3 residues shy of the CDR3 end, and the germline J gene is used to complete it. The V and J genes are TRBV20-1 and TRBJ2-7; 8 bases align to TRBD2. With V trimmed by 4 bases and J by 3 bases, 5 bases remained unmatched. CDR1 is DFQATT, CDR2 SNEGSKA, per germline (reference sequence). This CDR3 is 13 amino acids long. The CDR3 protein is CSAKPGGYYEQYF. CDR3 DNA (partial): TGCAGTGCTAAACCGGGGGGGTACTACGAG.

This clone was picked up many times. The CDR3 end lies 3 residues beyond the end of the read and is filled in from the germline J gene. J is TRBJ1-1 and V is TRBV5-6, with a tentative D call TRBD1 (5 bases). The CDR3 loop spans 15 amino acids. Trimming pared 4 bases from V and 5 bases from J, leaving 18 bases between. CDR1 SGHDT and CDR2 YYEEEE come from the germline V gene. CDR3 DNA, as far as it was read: TGTGCCAGCAGCCAGCAATTCGGGGGTGGGACTGAA. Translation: CASSQQFGGGTE. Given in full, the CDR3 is CASSQQFGGGTEAFF.

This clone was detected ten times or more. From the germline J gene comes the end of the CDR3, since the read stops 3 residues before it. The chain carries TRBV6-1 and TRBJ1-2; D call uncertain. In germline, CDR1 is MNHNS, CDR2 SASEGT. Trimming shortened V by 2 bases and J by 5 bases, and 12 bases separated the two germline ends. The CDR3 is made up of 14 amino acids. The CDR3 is CASSERPLVYGYTF. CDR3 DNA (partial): TGTGCCAGCAGTGAAAGGCCCCTCGTATATGGC.

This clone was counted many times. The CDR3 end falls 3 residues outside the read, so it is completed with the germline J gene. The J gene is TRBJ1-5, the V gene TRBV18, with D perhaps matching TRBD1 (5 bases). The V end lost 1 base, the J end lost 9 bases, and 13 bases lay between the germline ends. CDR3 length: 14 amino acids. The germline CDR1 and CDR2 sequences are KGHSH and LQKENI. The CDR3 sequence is CASSPRRGAAPQHF. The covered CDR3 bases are TGTGCCAGCTCACCACGCAGAGGGGCCGCGCCC.

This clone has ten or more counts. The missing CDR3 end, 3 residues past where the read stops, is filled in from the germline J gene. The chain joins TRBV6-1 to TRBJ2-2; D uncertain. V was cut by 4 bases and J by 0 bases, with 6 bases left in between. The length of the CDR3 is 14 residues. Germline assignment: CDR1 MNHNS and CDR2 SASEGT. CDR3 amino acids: CASSGQSNTGELFF. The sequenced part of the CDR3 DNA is TGTGCCAGCAGTGGTCAGTCGAACACCGGGGAG.

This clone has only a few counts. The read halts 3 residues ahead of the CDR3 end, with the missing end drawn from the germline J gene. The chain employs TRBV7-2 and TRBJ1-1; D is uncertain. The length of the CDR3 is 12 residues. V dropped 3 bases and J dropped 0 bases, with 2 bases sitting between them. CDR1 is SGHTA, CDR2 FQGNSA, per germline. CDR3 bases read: TGTGCCAGCAGCTTCATGAACACTGAA. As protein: CASSFMNTE. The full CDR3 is CASSFMNTEAFF. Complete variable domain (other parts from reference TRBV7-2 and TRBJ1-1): GAGVSQSPSNKVTEKGKDVELRCDPISGHTALYWYRQSLGQGLEFLIYFQGNSAPDKSGLPSDRFSAERTGGSVSTLTIQRTQQEDSAVYLCASSFMNTEAFFGQGTRLTVV.

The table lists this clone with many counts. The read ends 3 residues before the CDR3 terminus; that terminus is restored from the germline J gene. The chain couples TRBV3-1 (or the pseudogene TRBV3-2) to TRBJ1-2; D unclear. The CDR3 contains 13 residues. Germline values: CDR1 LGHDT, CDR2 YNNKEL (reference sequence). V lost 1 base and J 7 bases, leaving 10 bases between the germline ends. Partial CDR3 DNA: TGTGCCAGCAGCCAAGGAAGCGGCAGTGGC. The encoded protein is CASSQGSGSG. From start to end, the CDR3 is CASSQGSGSGYTF.

CDR3 protein: CASSQGQGRNQPQHF. The DNA read from the CDR3 is TGTGCCAGCAGCCAAGGACAGGGGAGGAATCAGCCC. The chain uses TRBV7-6 and TRBJ1-5, with 9 bases aligning to TRBD1. The sequence runs out 3 residues before the end of the CDR3; the remainder is reconstructed from the germline J gene. V shed 5 bases, J shed 4 bases, and the junction held 6 bases outside the gene matches. CDR1 SGHVS and CDR2 FNYEAQ come from the germline V gene. This CDR3 is 15 amino acids long.

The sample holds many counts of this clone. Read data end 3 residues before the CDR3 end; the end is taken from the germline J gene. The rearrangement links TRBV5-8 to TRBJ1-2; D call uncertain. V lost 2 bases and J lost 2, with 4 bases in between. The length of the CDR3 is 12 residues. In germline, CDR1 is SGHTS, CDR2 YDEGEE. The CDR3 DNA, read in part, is TGTGCCAGCAGCTTCCCGAACTATGGC. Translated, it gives CASSFPNYG. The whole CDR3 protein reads CASSFPNYGYTF.

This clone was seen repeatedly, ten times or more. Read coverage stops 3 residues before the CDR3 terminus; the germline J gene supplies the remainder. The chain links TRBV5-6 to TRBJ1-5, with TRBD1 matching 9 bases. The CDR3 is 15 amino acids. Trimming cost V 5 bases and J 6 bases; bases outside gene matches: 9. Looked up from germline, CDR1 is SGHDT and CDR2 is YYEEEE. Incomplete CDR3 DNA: TGTGCCAGCAGTAGGACAGGGGTGTTAGGTCAGCCC. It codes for CASSRTGVLGQP. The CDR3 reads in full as CASSRTGVLGQPQHF.

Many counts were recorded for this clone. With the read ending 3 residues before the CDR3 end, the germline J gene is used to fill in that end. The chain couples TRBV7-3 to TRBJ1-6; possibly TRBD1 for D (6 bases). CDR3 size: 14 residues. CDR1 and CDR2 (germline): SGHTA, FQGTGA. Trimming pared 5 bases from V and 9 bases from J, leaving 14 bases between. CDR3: CASSPGTSGSPLHF. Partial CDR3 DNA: TGTGCCAGCAGCCCCGGGACATCGGGTTCACCC.

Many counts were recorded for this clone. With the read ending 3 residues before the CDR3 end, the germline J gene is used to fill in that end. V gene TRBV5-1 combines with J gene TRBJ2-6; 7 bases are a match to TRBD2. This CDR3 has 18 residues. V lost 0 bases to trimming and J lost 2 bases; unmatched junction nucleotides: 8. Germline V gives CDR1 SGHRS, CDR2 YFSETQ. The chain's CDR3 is CASSLVAGEKAGANVLTF. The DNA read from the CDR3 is TGCGCCAGCAGCTTGGTGGCGGGGGAGAAGGCTGGGGCCAACGTC.

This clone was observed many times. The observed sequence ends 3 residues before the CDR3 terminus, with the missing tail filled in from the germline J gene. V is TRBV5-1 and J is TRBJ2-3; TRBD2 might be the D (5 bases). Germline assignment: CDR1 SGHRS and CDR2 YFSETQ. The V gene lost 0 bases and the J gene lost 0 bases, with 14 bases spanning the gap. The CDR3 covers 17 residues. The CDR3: CASSLAFVDFSTDTQYF. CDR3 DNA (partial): TGCGCCAGCAGCTTGGCTTTTGTGGACTTCAGCACAGATACG. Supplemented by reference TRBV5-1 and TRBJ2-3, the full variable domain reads KAGVTQTPRYLIKTRGQQVTLSCSPISGHRSVSWYQQTPGQGLQFLFEYFSETQRNKGNFPGRFSGRQFSNSRSEMNVSTLELGDSALYLCASSLAFVDFSTDTQYFGPGTRLTVL.

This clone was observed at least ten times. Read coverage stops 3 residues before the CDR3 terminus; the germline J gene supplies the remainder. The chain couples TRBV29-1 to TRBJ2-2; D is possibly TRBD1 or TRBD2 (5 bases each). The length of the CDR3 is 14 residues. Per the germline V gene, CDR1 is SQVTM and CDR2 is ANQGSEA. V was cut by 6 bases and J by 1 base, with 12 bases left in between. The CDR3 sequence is CSVRGVVNTGELFF. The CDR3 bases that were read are TGCAGCGTCCGAGGGGTTGTGAACACCGGGGAG.

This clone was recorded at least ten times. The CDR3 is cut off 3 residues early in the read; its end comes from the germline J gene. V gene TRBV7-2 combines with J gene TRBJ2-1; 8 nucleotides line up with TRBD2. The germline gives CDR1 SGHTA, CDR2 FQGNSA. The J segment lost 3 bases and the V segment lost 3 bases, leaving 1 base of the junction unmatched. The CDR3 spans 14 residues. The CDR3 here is CASSLRGVYNEQFF. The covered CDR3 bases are TGTGCCAGCAGCTTGCGGGGGGTCTACAATGAG.

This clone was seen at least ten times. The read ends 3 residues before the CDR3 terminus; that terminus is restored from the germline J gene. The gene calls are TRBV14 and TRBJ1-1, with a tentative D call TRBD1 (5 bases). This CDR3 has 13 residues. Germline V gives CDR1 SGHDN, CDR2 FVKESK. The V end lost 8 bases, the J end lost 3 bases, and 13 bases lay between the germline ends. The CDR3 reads CASAGWMDTEAFF. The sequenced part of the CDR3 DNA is TGTGCCAGCGCAGGGTGGATGGACACTGAA.